Listed here are 26 T cell receptor beta chains from one sample, sequenced in a study of OX40 agonist ivuxolimab in advanced cancers. The table came from immunoSEQ multiplex PCR; TCRdb's copy has only in-frame clones and leaves some out. Among approximately 94,000 clones, 91% were seen once, and the ten largest hold approximately 0.54%. Sequenced material: CD4+ or CD8+ T cells sorted from blood, taken in a trial of the OX40 agonist ivuxolimab. These receptors all come from an adult with an advanced solid tumor such as melanoma, head and neck, liver or kidney cancer.

The rearrangement joins TRBV10-3 to TRBJ1-4; D is unresolved. The CDR3 extends over 16 amino acids. Between the trimmed V and J ends, which lost 3 bases and 1 base, there was a span of 12 bases. Germline V gene data show CDR1 as ENHRY and CDR2 as SYGVKD. CDR3 sequence (DNA): TGTGCCATCAGTGATGGAGTTGGCCGAACTAATGAAAAACTGTTTTTT. The encoded protein is CAISDGVGRTNEKLFF.

This chain connects TRBV5-1 to TRBJ1-3; perhaps TRBD1 as D (5 bases). Trimming removed 7 bases at V and 0 bases at J, with 17 bases between. CDR3 length equals 16 residues. Germline CDR1 SGHRS, CDR2 YFSETQ. The CDR3 DNA follows: TGCGCCAGCGCCCAAGCCATTGGGACCTCTGGAAACACCATATATTTT. Residues: CASAQAIGTSGNTIYF.

The rearrangement uses TRBV7-9 and TRBJ1-4, with D unresolved. Germline V gives CDR1 SEHNR, CDR2 FQNEAQ (reference sequence). V was trimmed by 4 bases and J by 7 bases, leaving 19 bases between them. This CDR3 is 16 amino acids long. The CDR3 nucleotides are TGTGCCAGCAGCTATTTAACGACGCATTCGGGTGAAAAACTGTTTTTT. Its translation is CASSYLTTHSGEKLFF.

This chain joins TRBV7-8 and TRBJ1-1, with D perhaps TRBD1 (6 bases). This CDR3 comprises 15 residues. V was trimmed by 5 bases and J by 6 bases, leaving 19 bases between them. Germline loops: CDR1 SGHVS, CDR2 FQNEAQ. The CDR3 loop is CASSIMTAGGSEAFF. Written as DNA, the CDR3 is TGTGCCAGCAGCATTATGACAGCCGGGGGCTCTGAAGCTTTCTTT.

The V gene is TRBV11-1, the J gene TRBJ2-5; D remains unclear. V shed 5 bases and J shed 9 bases, with 19 bases lying between them. The germline V gene has CDR1 SGHAT and CDR2 FQDESV (reference sequence). This CDR3 spans 14 amino acids. The CDR3 DNA reads as TGTGCCAGCAGCCTTAACCTCGAAACACGGGCCCAGTACTTC. This encodes CASSLNLETRAQYF.

The V and J genes are TRBV18 and TRBJ1-5; D is unclear. The CDR3 spans 16 residues. The germline V gene has CDR1 KGHSH and CDR2 LQKENI. Trimming removed 0 bases from V and 2 bases from J, with 11 bases in between. CDR3 coding DNA: TGTGCCAGCTCACCACCACCGGGATCTGGCAATCAGCCCCAGCATTTT. It encodes CASSPPPGSGNQPQHF.

J is TRBJ1-5 and V is TRBV6-6, with 11 bases matching TRBD1. The CDR3 length is 16 residues. The germline CDR1 and CDR2 sequences are MNHNY and SVGAGI (reference sequence). J was trimmed by 6 bases and V by 4 bases; bases with no gene match: 8. CDR3 nucleotide sequence: TGTGCCAGCAGTTTCACCGGGACAGGGGGGAGTCAGCCCCAGCATTTT. Amino acid sequence: CASSFTGTGGSQPQHF.

In this sample, this clone turned up once. The chain links TRBV15 to TRBJ2-4; D is possibly TRBD1 (6 bases). The CDR3 runs to 18 residues. V was cut by 0 bases and J by 0 bases, with 15 bases left in between. The germline CDR1 and CDR2 sequences are LNHNV and YYDKDF (reference sequence). The DNA of the CDR3 is TGTGCCACCAGCAGAGATGGGCAGGGGCCTGTAGCCAAAAACATTCAGTACTTC. This sequence encodes CATSRDGQGPVAKNIQYF.

The chain is built from TRBV7-8 and TRBJ2-4; TRBD2 matches 7 bases. The junction had 6 bases not matched to a gene; V was cut back by 5 bases and J by 5 bases. The CDR3 runs to 14 residues. The germline CDR1 and CDR2 sequences are SGHVS and FQNEAQ. This CDR3 reads CASSDRDYQNIQYF. The CDR3 bases are TGTGCCAGCAGCGACCGGGACTATCAAAACATTCAGTACTTC.

V is TRBV25-1 and J is TRBJ2-1, with D maybe TRBD2 (5 bases). This CDR3 comprises 11 residues. Germline V gives CDR1 MGHDK, CDR2 SYGVNS. V lost 6 bases and J lost 9, with 9 bases in between. CDR3 DNA sequence: TGTGCCAGCAGGGAGGCGGTTGAGCAGTTCTTC. Protein: CASREAVEQFF. The full variable domain, rest sourced from reference TRBV25-1 and TRBJ2-1, is EADIYQTPRYLVIGTGKKITLECSQTMGHDKMYWYQQDPGMELHLIHYSYGVNSTEKGDLSSESTVSRIRTEHFPLTLESARPSHTSQYLCASREAVEQFFGPGTRLTVL.

This rearrangement joins TRBV4-3 to TRBJ2-1; D uncertain. V was shortened by 0 bases and J by 3 bases, with 12 bases between the two germline ends. The CDR3 totals 16 residues. CDR1 and CDR2 from the germline V gene are LGHNA and YSLEER. In DNA form, the CDR3 reads TGCGCCAGCAGCCAAGATTTTAGCCCCTACTACAATGAGCAGTTCTTC. As protein: CASSQDFSPYYNEQFF.

The CDR3 loop reads CASSLVTGGPFVTQYF. The CDR3 nucleotides are TGTGCCAGCAGCTTAGTTACGGGAGGGCCTTTTGTGACGCAGTATTTT. This chain uses TRBV11-2 with TRBJ2-3, with 8 nucleotides matching TRBD2. The CDR3 contains 16 residues. Trimming took 1 base from V and 9 from J; bases not matched to a gene: 12. CDR1 is SGHAT and CDR2 is FQNNGV in the germline V gene.

The J gene is TRBJ1-4, the V gene TRBV7-9, with D possibly matching TRBD1 (5 bases). This CDR3 has 14 residues. V dropped 5 bases and J dropped 2 bases, with 9 bases sitting between them. Looked up from germline, CDR1 is SEHNR and CDR2 is FQNEAQ (reference sequence). DNA of the CDR3: TGTGCCAGCAGCCCCAGGGACACTAATGAAAAACTGTTTTTT. This encodes CASSPRDTNEKLFF.

This clone was recorded once. This chain connects TRBV19 to TRBJ2-2; D may be TRBD2 (5 bases). V shed 8 bases and J shed 3 bases, with 13 bases lying between them. This CDR3 contains 14 residues. CDR1 is LNHDA and CDR2 is SQIVND in the germline V gene (reference sequence). The DNA of the CDR3 is TGTGCCAGTTGTAGCGATCGGTACACCGGGGAGCTGTTTTTT. Its translation is CASCSDRYTGELFF. Drawing the rest from reference TRBV19 and TRBJ2-2, the complete variable domain is DGGITQSPKYLFRKEGQNVTLSCEQNLNHDAMYWYRQDPGQGLRLIYYSQIVNDFQKGDIAEGYSVSREKKESFPLTVTSAQKNPTAFYLCASCSDRYTGELFFGEGSRLTVL.

V and J are TRBV18 and TRBJ2-1, with a weak D call TRBD2 (6 bases). The CDR3 extends over 13 amino acids. The ends were cut back, 6 bases at V and 7 bases at J, with 13 bases in the middle. Germline V gives CDR1 KGHSH, CDR2 LQKENI. CDR3 amino acids: CASSNSGGNEQFF. The CDR3 nucleotides are TGTGCCAGCTCCAATAGCGGAGGGAATGAGCAGTTCTTC.

J is TRBJ2-2 and V is TRBV27, with 10 bases lining up with TRBD2. V shed 2 bases and J 4 bases; nucleotides not matched to a gene: 7. Per germline, CDR1 MNHEY and CDR2 SMNVEV (reference sequence). The CDR3 runs to 17 residues. CDR3 region: CASSLDRLAGRTGELFF. The CDR3 DNA sequence: TGTGCCAGCAGTTTAGACAGACTAGCGGGCCGCACCGGGGAGCTGTTTTTT.

The rearrangement uses TRBV18 and TRBJ2-1, with 15 bases matching TRBD2. The V and J ends lost 3 bases and 8 bases, in that order; junction bases with no gene match: 2. This CDR3 is built from 15 residues. Germline V gives CDR1 KGHSH, CDR2 LQKENI. The CDR3 sequence is CASSPGLAGGHEQFF. The CDR3 bases are TGTGCCAGCTCACCGGGACTAGCGGGAGGCCATGAGCAGTTCTTC.

The chain couples TRBV5-1 to TRBJ2-2, with 10 positions matching TRBD1. V gave up 7 bases and J gave up 4 bases; unmatched junction bases: 4. This CDR3 has 14 residues. CDR1 SGHRS and CDR2 YFSETQ come from the germline V gene. CDR3 region: CASRRTGGTGELFF. CDR3 in DNA: TGCGCCAGCCGCCGGACAGGGGGCACCGGGGAGCTGTTTTTT. Full variable domain (outside the CDR3, taken from reference TRBV5-1 and TRBJ2-2): KAGVTQTPRYLIKTRGQQVTLSCSPISGHRSVSWYQQTPGQGLQFLFEYFSETQRNKGNFPGRFSGRQFSNSRSEMNVSTLELGDSALYLCASRRTGGTGELFFGEGSRLTVL.

The chain links TRBV19 to TRBJ1-2; TRBD1 matches at 9 bases. The CDR3 length is 16 residues. The germline V gene encodes CDR1 LNHDA and CDR2 SQIVND (reference sequence). The V gene end was trimmed by 4 bases and the J gene end by 4 bases; junction bases not matched to a gene: 10. The DNA of the CDR3 is TGTGCCAGTAGTAACCCAGGGACAGGGCTATCCTATGGCTACACCTTC. It translates to CASSNPGTGLSYGYTF.

This chain uses TRBV14 with TRBJ2-2; D ambiguous. Germline V CDR1 and CDR2: SGHDN, FVKESK. CDR3 length equals 13 residues. V lost 4 bases and J 7 bases, leaving 10 bases between the germline ends. The CDR3 coding sequence is TGTGCCAGCAGCCTTTTTTTCGGCGGGGAGCTGTTTTTT. Translated: CASSLFFGGELFF.

This clone was recorded only once. The V call is TRBV7-2, the J call TRBJ2-4; D uncertain. The ends were cut back, 5 bases at V and 0 bases at J, with 14 bases in the middle. Germline loops: CDR1 SGHTA, CDR2 FQGNSA. This CDR3 has 16 residues. CDR3 sequence: CASSTTSLGAKNIQYF. The CDR3 DNA follows: TGTGCCAGCAGCACAACCAGTTTAGGAGCCAAAAACATTCAGTACTTC.

This clone was detected once. The V and J genes are TRBV19 and TRBJ2-1; 9 bases are a match to TRBD2. CDR1 and CDR2 (germline): LNHDA, SQIVND (reference sequence). CDR3 length equals 16 residues. V was clipped by 5 bases and J by 5 bases; unmatched bases: 10. This chain's CDR3 is CASSSKAGGLNNEQFF. The DNA for the CDR3 is TGTGCCAGTAGTTCGAAAGCGGGAGGATTAAACAATGAGCAGTTCTTC.

The V and J genes are TRBV28 and TRBJ2-7, with D possibly TRBD2 on 6 matching bases. This CDR3 region has 15 residues. V was shortened by 6 bases and J by 0 bases, with 15 bases between the two germline ends. The germline gives CDR1 MDHEN, CDR2 SYDVKM. The CDR3 loop is CASSAGTLSSYEQYF. As DNA, the CDR3 is TGTGCCAGCAGCGCCGGGACTCTTAGCTCCTACGAGCAGTACTTC.

This chain joins TRBV27 and TRBJ1-5; no definite D call. CDR3 length: 13 residues. Trimming left V 5 bases short and J 7 bases short, with 12 bases between. Germline V gene lookup returns CDR1 MNHEY and CDR2 SMNVEV (reference sequence). The CDR3 protein is CASSGSNAQPQHF. The CDR3 DNA sequence: TGTGCCAGCAGTGGGTCGAATGCGCAGCCCCAGCATTTT.

The CDR3 is CASSSRTSGYEQYF. The DNA of the CDR3 is TGTGCCAGCAGCTCACGGACTAGCGGCTACGAGCAGTACTTC. The V gene is TRBV7-8, the J gene TRBJ2-7; 10 positions match TRBD2. Germline CDR1 reads SGHVS; CDR2 reads FQNEAQ. With V trimmed by 4 bases and J by 3 bases, 3 bases remained unmatched. The CDR3 covers 14 residues.

The V and J genes are TRBV7-2 and TRBJ2-6; D call uncertain. Looked up from germline, CDR1 is SGHTA and CDR2 is FQGNSA. Trimming shortened V by 5 bases and J by 4 bases, and 15 bases separated the two germline ends. This CDR3 has 16 residues. The CDR3 DNA sequence: TGTGCCAGCAGCCGACGTCTGGGGTTCGGGGCCAACGTCCTGACTTTC. It encodes CASSRRLGFGANVLTF.